These T cell receptor beta chains were read from a single sample in a study of PD-L1 blockade in urothelial cancer. Data came from immunoSEQ multiplex PCR; TCRdb stores just in-frame clones and leaves some out. The profile shows about 130,000 clones, roughly 83% of them singletons. Specimen: PBMCs, collected around atezolizumab (anti-PD-L1) treatment. The receptors were gathered from a man aged 50 or older with urothelial cancer. CDR3s include the opening cysteine and the closing phenylalanine or tryptophan. A D gene is named only where the DNA matches it firmly. Where a row states a size, it is once, few, many or the class of an expanded clone; other rows omit it.

TRBV5-1	TRBD1	TRBJ2-7	.	TGCGCCAGCAGCACCCGGACAGGGCAATCCTACGAGCAGTACTTC	CASSTRTGQSYEQYF
TRBV6-5	.	TRBJ1-3	.	TGTGCCAGCAAACGAAACAGGGAAGACACCATATATTTT	CASKRNREDTIYF
TRBV5-1	TRBD1	TRBJ2-7	once	TGCGCCAGCAGCTTGGGACCACGGGACAGGGGGATCTACGAGCAGTACTTC	CASSLGPRDRGIYEQYF
TRBV6-5	TRBD1	TRBJ1-2	.	TGTGCCAGCAGTTCCCCCAGGACAGGGGGTAACTATGGCTACACCTTC	CASSSPRTGGNYGYTF
TRBV5-1	TRBD2	TRBJ2-1	.	TGCGCCAGCAGCTTGGTACCGGGAGGGCCCATTGAGCAGTTCTTC	CASSLVPGGPIEQFF
TRBV10-3	.	TRBJ2-5	.	TGTGCCATCAGTGAGTGTCCTGGCAACCCCCCCGAGACCCAGTACTTC	CAISECPGNPPETQYF
TRBV6-1	TRBD1	TRBJ2-7	.	TGTGCCGGACACATTGACAGGGCAGGCTCCTACGAGCAGTACTTC	CAGHIDRAGSYEQYF
TRBV27	TRBD2	TRBJ2-7	.	TGTGCCAGCAGTTATTGGGGGACTAGCGGGAGTTCCTACGAGCAGTACTTC	CASSYWGTSGSSYEQYF
TRBV5-1	.	TRBJ1-6	.	TGCGCCAGCAGCTTCGGGGTTGAGGATTCACCCCTCCACTTT	CASSFGVEDSPLHF
TRBV7-9	TRBD2	TRBJ2-3	.	TGTGCCAGCAGCCCGGGACTAGCGGGAGTTACAGATACGCAGTATTTT	CASSPGLAGVTDTQYF
TRBV2	TRBD2	TRBJ2-3	.	TGTGCCAGCAGTGGCCAAGGGAGGGTTAGCACAGATACGCAGTATTTT	CASSGQGRVSTDTQYF
TRBV6-6	TRBD1	TRBJ2-7	once	TGTGCCAGCAGCAGTCCGGGACAGGGGTCATACGAGCAGTACTTC	CASSSPGQGSYEQYF
TRBV25-1	.	TRBJ2-1	.	TGTGCCAGCGGAAGAGGGGGGGGGTACAATGAGCAGTTCTTC	CASGRGGGYNEQFF
TRBV28	TRBD1	TRBJ2-1	.	TGTGCCAGCACCTCGGGACAGGGCTTTCTCAATGAGCAGTTCTTC	CASTSGQGFLNEQFF
TRBV6-1	.	TRBJ1-1	.	TGTGCCAGCAGGGTGGACCGCCGGGGGAACACTGAAGCTTTCTTT	CASRVDRRGNTEAFF
TRBV30	.	TRBJ1-2	.	TGTGCCTGGAGCCTCGGGACAAGATATCTAGGCTACACCTTC	CAWSLGTRYLGYTF
TRBV29-1	TRBD1	TRBJ2-2	.	TGCAGCGTTGACACCGGGCCCTCACAGGGGGCCCACGGGGAGCTGTTTTTT	CSVDTGPSQGAHGELFF
TRBV5-8	.	TRBJ2-3	.	TGTGCCAGCAGCTTGGGACAGGGCGGGGGGACAGATACGCAGTATTTT	CASSLGQGGGTDTQYF
TRBV6-5	.	TRBJ2-7	.	TGTGCCAGCAGATCACAGGGCCTCGAGCAGTACTTC	CASRSQGLEQYF
TRBV6-1	TRBD2	TRBJ2-2	.	TGTGCCAGCAGTGAATCGGCTAGCGGTAACACCGGGGAGCTGTTTTTT	CASSESASGNTGELFF
TRBV6-1	.	TRBJ1-3	.	TGTGCCAGCAGTACACAGGTAGAATCTGGAAACACCATATATTTT	CASSTQVESGNTIYF
TRBV28	.	TRBJ2-1	.	TGTGCCAGCAGGGGGGGGCGGGGGACCTACAATGAGCAGTTCTTC	CASRGGRGTYNEQFF
TRBV7-6	.	TRBJ2-7	once	TGTGCCAGCAGGCCCCAACCCGGGGGGCCTTACGAGCAGTACTTC	CASRPQPGGPYEQYF
TRBV2	TRBD1	TRBJ1-4	.	TGTGCCAGCAGTGAATCGGGGACAGGGGGAGAAAAACTGTTTTTT	CASSESGTGGEKLFF
TRBV6-5	TRBD1	TRBJ1-1	.	TGTGCCAGCAGCAAAAAAGGACAGGCTGTTGCTTTCTTT	CASSKKGQAVAFF
TRBV5-5	.	TRBJ2-5	.	TGTGCCAGCAGCTTGAACGGCAGGCCGTACTTC	CASSLNGRPYF
TRBV28	TRBD1	TRBJ1-1	.	TGTGCCAGCAGTCCAGGACAGGGCCAGGATCTGAACACTGAAGCTTTCTTT	CASSPGQGQDLNTEAFF
TRBV18	.	TRBJ2-3	.	TGTGCCAGCTCACCACGGCGGGACACAGATACGCAGTATTTT	CASSPRRDTDTQYF
TRBV7-9	.	TRBJ2-6	few	TGTGCCAGCAGGTTGGACACTGGGGCCAACGTCCTGACTTTC	CASRLDTGANVLTF
TRBV20-1	.	TRBJ2-7	.	TGCAGTGCTAGCGGGAGCCACGAGCAGTACTTC	CSASGSHEQYF
TRBV19	TRBD2	TRBJ2-2	.	TGTGCCAGTAGTATAGCACTAGCGGGGTTCGCGAACACCGGGGAGCTGTTTTTT	CASSIALAGFANTGELFF
TRBV5-4	TRBD2	TRBJ2-1	few	TGTGCCAGCAGCCGGACTAGTTATGAGCAGTTCTTC	CASSRTSYEQFF
TRBV28	TRBD1	TRBJ1-5	.	TGTGCCAGCAGTTTTATCTTGGGGATTCGTGATGACAGGGCCGGGCAGCCCCAGCATTTT	CASSFILGIRDDRAGQPQHF
TRBV28	TRBD2	TRBJ2-5	.	TGTGCCAGCAGACCTCACGCGGGAGTTGAGGAGACCCAGTACTTC	CASRPHAGVEETQYF
TRBV30	.	TRBJ2-7	.	TGTGCCTGGAGTGTACTATCCATGACAGGAAGCGAGCAGTACTTC	CAWSVLSMTGSEQYF
TRBV5-1	TRBD2	TRBJ2-1	.	TGCGCCAGCAGCCCTAGCGGGTCAAGCTCCTACAATGAGCAGTTCTTC	CASSPSGSSSYNEQFF
TRBV5-1	TRBD1	TRBJ2-1	.	TGCGCCAGCAGCGGGACAGGATGGAATGAGCAGTTCTTC	CASSGTGWNEQFF
TRBV5-4	TRBD1	TRBJ2-5	once	TGTGCCAGCAGCTCACCGACAGGGACCATAGAGGCCCAGTACTTC	CASSSPTGTIEAQYF
TRBV18	TRBD1	TRBJ1-6	.	TGTGCCAGCTCACCAATCGGGACAGGGAATTCACCCCTCCACTTT	CASSPIGTGNSPLHF
TRBV6-6	TRBD2	TRBJ2-3	.	TGTGCCAGCAGTTACAGCGGTAGCGGGAGTGCAGATACGCAGTATTTT	CASSYSGSGSADTQYF
TRBV5-6	TRBD1	TRBJ2-3	once	TGTGCCAGCAGCTGGCGGGGGACAGGGGCCACAGATACGCAGTATTTT	CASSWRGTGATDTQYF
TRBV9	TRBD1	TRBJ2-2	.	TGTGCCAGCAGCGGCTTACCCGTCAGGGGGATCGGGGAGCTGTTTTTT	CASSGLPVRGIGELFF
TRBV28	TRBD1	TRBJ2-1	.	TGTGCCAGCAGTTTAGTCGGGTACAGGGGCAATGAGCAGTTCTTC	CASSLVGYRGNEQFF
TRBV9	TRBD2	TRBJ2-1	.	TGTGCCAGCAGCGCCGGACTAGCGGGAATAGGGGAGCAGTTCTTC	CASSAGLAGIGEQFF
TRBV5-1	.	TRBJ1-1	.	TGCGCCAGCAGCTTGCAGGGCCAGGACACTGAAGCTTTCTTT	CASSLQGQDTEAFF
TRBV7-3	TRBD1	TRBJ2-7	.	TGTGCCAGCAGCCCCGGGACAGGGGGCAGCGAGCAGTACTTC	CASSPGTGGSEQYF
TRBV28	.	TRBJ2-3	.	TGTGCCAGCAGGCCCCTGGGACACGCCAACACAGATACGCAGTATTTT	CASRPLGHANTDTQYF
TRBV4-2	TRBD1	TRBJ1-6	.	TGTGCCAGCAGCCAATCGGGACAGGGGAATTCACCCCTCCACTTT	CASSQSGQGNSPLHF
TRBV7-9	.	TRBJ2-7	.	TGTGCCAGCAGCTTAACCGACGGGTTCCGCTCCTACGAGCAGTACTTC	CASSLTDGFRSYEQYF
TRBV11-2	.	TRBJ2-7	.	TGTGCCAGCAGCTTTACAGGGAACTCCTACGAGCAGTACTTC	CASSFTGNSYEQYF
TRBV28	TRBD1	TRBJ1-4	.	TGTGCCAACTCAGGGGGACCTAATGAAAAACTGTTTTTT	CANSGGPNEKLFF
TRBV25-1	.	TRBJ1-3	.	TGTGCCAGCAGCGCTCCGGGAGATGGAAACACCATATATTTT	CASSAPGDGNTIYF